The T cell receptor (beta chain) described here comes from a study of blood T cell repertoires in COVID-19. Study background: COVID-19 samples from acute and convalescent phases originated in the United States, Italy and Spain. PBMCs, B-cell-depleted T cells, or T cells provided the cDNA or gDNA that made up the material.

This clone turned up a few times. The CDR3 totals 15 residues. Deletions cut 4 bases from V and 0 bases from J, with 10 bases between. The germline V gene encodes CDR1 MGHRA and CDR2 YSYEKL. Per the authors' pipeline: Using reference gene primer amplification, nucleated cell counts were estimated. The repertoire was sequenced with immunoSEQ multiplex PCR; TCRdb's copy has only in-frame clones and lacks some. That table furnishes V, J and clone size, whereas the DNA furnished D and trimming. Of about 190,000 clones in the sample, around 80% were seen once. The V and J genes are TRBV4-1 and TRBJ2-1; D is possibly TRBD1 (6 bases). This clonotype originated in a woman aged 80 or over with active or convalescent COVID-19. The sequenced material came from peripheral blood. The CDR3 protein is CASSLDRNSYNEQFF. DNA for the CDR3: TGCGCCAGCAGCCTGGACAGAAACTCCTACAATGAGCAGTTCTTC.